This T cell receptor beta chain was recorded in a study of OX40 agonist ivuxolimab in advanced cancers. The wider study: The mean age was around 56 years, ranging from 23 to 79, with 82.7% of participants male. Treatment received earlier with anti-PD-1, anti-PD-L1 or anti-CTLA-4 agents was allowed, and 40% had some.

Sequencing was performed with immunoSEQ multiplex PCR; in TCRdb, only in-frame clones are kept and a portion is missing. The sample has about 89,000 clones, under 95% seen once. Between the trimmed V and J ends, which lost 1 base and 0 bases, there was a span of 9 bases. CDR1 and CDR2 (germline): LGHNA, YSLEER. The CDR3 is 15 amino acids. Enrollment shut out patients with autoimmune disease history or systemic immunosuppression. Cycle 7 day 1, cycle 4 day 1, and baseline were the timepoints at which blood was sampled. This receptor was identified in an adult with an advanced solid tumor such as melanoma, head and neck, liver or kidney cancer. The chain is built from TRBV4-3 and TRBJ2-5; TRBD2 might be the D (5 bases). Material: CD4+ or CD8+ T cells sorted from blood, obtained in a trial of the OX40 agonist ivuxolimab. CDR3 sequence: CASSQVTGNQETQYF. DNA for the CDR3: TGCGCCAGCAGCCAAGTTACGGGGAACCAAGAGACCCAGTACTTC.